A selection of T cell receptor beta chains follows, all from one sample in a study of T-cell reconstitution after alpha-beta-depleted transplantation in children. TCRdb re-called the PCR reads with MiXCR, one entry per CDR3 protein. This sample has roughly 100,000 distinct CDR3 sequences, with 4.5% to 7.5% found just once. Specimen: PBMCs, mostly from graft donor cells, collected 60 days after TCRalphabeta/CD19-depleted stem cell transplant. The receptors derive from a female patient aged 2-9 years who had a stem cell transplant for Fanconi anemia, so the T cells may come from the graft donor. The CDR3 runs from the conserved cysteine through the conserved F or W. Each record gives: clone size, V gene, J gene, D gene, CDR3 DNA, CDR3 protein. The D gene is left open where the match is weak. Clone size is given for some rows only: seen once, a few or many times, or a class if the clone is expanded.

few	TRBV9	TRBJ2-5	TRBD2	TGTGCCAGCAGCGTAGGAGCGGGAGCGGAGACCCAGTACTTC	CASSVGAGAETQYF
many	TRBV5-1	TRBJ1-5	NA	TGCGCCAGCAGCTTGGCGGGGTATAGCAATCAGCCCCAGCATTTT	CASSLAGYSNQPQHF
many	TRBV7-3	TRBJ2-3	TRBD2	TGTGCCAGCGGACGAGCGGGGGCCAGCACAGATACGCAGTATTTT	CASGRAGASTDTQYF
many	TRBV7-9	TRBJ2-2	NA	TGTGCCAGCAGCCTTGCTAGGGAGGACACCGGGGAGCTGTTTTTT	CASSLAREDTGELFF
once	TRBV3-1	TRBJ2-3	TRBD2	TGTGCCAGCAGACCCGGACTAGCGGGGTGGGGGGACACAGATACGCTGTATTTT	CASRPGLAGWGDTDTLYF
many	TRBV12-3/TRBV12-4	TRBJ2-7	NA	TGTGCCAGCAGTCTCGGGACTCTGAACTACGAGCAGTACTTC	CASSLGTLNYEQYF
many	TRBV18	TRBJ1-5	TRBD1	TGTGCCAGCTCACTCAGACAGGGGAGTAGCAATCAGCCCCAGCATTTT	CASSLRQGSSNQPQHF
many	TRBV7-9	TRBJ1-2	NA	TGTGCCAGCAGCTTGAACTATGGCTACACCTTC	CASSLNYGYTF
many	TRBV10-3	TRBJ2-3	TRBD2	TGTGCCATCAGTGTTGCTAGCGGGGGGGACCTCACAGATACGCAGTATTTT	CAISVASGGDLTDTQYF
NA	TRBV11-2	TRBJ1-2	NA	TGTGCCAGCAGCTTAGGCAACAACAGATATGGCTACACCTTC	CASSLGNNRYGYTF
many	TRBV5-1	TRBJ2-2	NA	TGCGCCAGCAGCGTGGACCCCCCTGGAGGGGAGCTGTTTTTT	CASSVDPPGGELFF
many	TRBV15	TRBJ2-1	NA	TGTGCCACCAGCAGGGAGACTACTGGGTCCTACAATGAGCAGTTCTTC	CATSRETTGSYNEQFF
NA	TRBV5-1	TRBJ2-1	TRBD2	TGCGCCAGCAGCTTGGAAGTAGGGGTAATAGTGGGGACTAGCCAGTTCTTC	CASSLEVGVIVGTSQFF
NA	TRBV5-7	TRBJ2-6	TRBD1	TGTGCCAGCACCCAGCGGACAGGGTTCTCTGGGGCCAACGTCCTGACTTTC	CASTQRTGFSGANVLTF
many	TRBV15	TRBJ2-1	TRBD2	TGTGCCACCAGCAGAGAAGTAGGTCTAGCGGGAGATGAGCAGTTCTTC	CATSREVGLAGDEQFF
NA	TRBV20-1	TRBJ1-1	NA	TGCAGTGCTAGAAGGACAGAAAGAACTGAAGCTTTCTTT	CSARRTERTEAFF
many	TRBV7-2	TRBJ2-5	TRBD2	TGTGCCAGCAGCTCGCAAGCGGGAGGGTCCAGGACCCAGTACTTC	CASSSQAGGSRTQYF
NA	TRBV5-1	TRBJ2-3	TRBD2	TGCGCCAGCAGCTCGAGCGGGGAGCCCACAGATACGCAGTATTTT	CASSSSGEPTDTQYF
many	TRBV6-1	TRBJ1-2	NA	TGTGCCAGCAGTCCCCAAGGCCCCTACCGGGAAAGGGGCTACACCTTC	CASSPQGPYRERGYTF
many	TRBV5-1	TRBJ2-7	NA	TGCGCCAGCAGCTTGGTGGTGAGGGACGAGCAGTACTTC	CASSLVVRDEQYF
many	TRBV4-1	TRBJ1-2	NA	TGCGCCAGCAGCCAAGATCCGGGTTATGGCTACACCTTC	CASSQDPGYGYTF
many	TRBV11-2	TRBJ1-2	NA	TGTGCCAGCAGCATTGGGGGCTATGGCTACACCTTC	CASSIGGYGYTF
few	TRBV20-1	TRBJ2-7	TRBD1	TGCAGTGCCCATGAGGACAGGGGGCAGTACTTC	CSAHEDRGQYF
few	TRBV2	TRBJ1-3	NA	TGTGCCAGCAGTGCCTCTCGGGCGGGAAACACCATATATTTT	CASSASRAGNTIYF
many	TRBV9	TRBJ2-1	NA	TGTGCCAGCAGCGTAGGGCAGGGATCTTACAATGAGCAGTTCTTC	CASSVGQGSYNEQFF
many	TRBV2	TRBJ2-1	NA	TGTGCCAGCAGTGGGGTGGGAAATGAGCAGTTCTTC	CASSGVGNEQFF
many	TRBV18	TRBJ1-1	NA	TGTGCCAGCTCGCGATATGAAGCTTTCTTT	CASSRYEAFF
many	TRBV20-1	TRBJ2-7	TRBD2	TGCAGTGCTAAGCGGGGACGCTCCTACGAGCAGTACTTC	CSAKRGRSYEQYF
many	TRBV28	TRBJ1-4	NA	TGTGCCAGCAGTTTATCACGGGCGGGGAATGAAAAACTGTTTTTT	CASSLSRAGNEKLFF
NA	TRBV6-5	TRBJ2-5	TRBD2	TGTGCCAGCAGTTATCGTGGGAGGGTACAAGAGACCCAGTACTTC	CASSYRGRVQETQYF
NA	TRBV7-3	TRBJ2-4	NA	TGTGCCAGCAGCTTAGATCGGTTCCAGTACTTC	CASSLDRFQYF
NA	TRBV20-1	TRBJ2-7	NA	TGCAGTGCTAGACCCTTGTCTCAGGGCAATCCTTACGAGCAGTACTTC	CSARPLSQGNPYEQYF
NA	TRBV11-3	TRBJ2-5	TRBD1	TGTGCCAGCAGCTTACGCTCGGGACAGGGGCGCCAAGAGACCCAGTACTTC	CASSLRSGQGRQETQYF
many	TRBV28	TRBJ2-1	TRBD2	TGTGCCAGCAGTTTCCCTCCTGGGCGGGGGCCTCGGGGGGGCTCCTACAATGAGCAGTTCTTC	CASSFPPGRGPRGGSYNEQFF
many	TRBV5-1	TRBJ2-4	TRBD1	TGCGCCAGCAGCTTGGACAGGGGGAACATTCAGTACTTC	CASSLDRGNIQYF
NA	TRBV28	TRBJ1-5	TRBD1	TGTGCCAGCAGTCTCGGAGGGACAGAGAATCAGCCCCAGCATTTT	CASSLGGTENQPQHF
many	TRBV12-3/TRBV12-4	TRBJ2-5	NA	TGTGCCAGCAGTTTAGGGACAGAGTTCAAGACCCAGTACTTC	CASSLGTEFKTQYF
many	TRBV5-1	TRBJ2-3	TRBD2	TGCGCCAGCAGCTTGCTAGCGGGGGGGCGCCCAAGCACAGATACGCAGTATTTT	CASSLLAGGRPSTDTQYF
many	TRBV7-9	TRBJ2-1	NA	TGTGCCAGCAGCGCCGTAGGCGATCATAAGGATGAGCAGTTCTTC	CASSAVGDHKDEQFF
NA	TRBV2	TRBJ2-6	NA	TGTGCCAGCAGCCTAGGACACCTTTCTGGGGCCAACGTCCTGACTTTC	CASSLGHLSGANVLTF
many	TRBV12-3/TRBV12-4	TRBJ2-3	TRBD2	TGTGCCAGCAGTTTCCTGGCGGGGGGGCCAGATACGCAGTATTTT	CASSFLAGGPDTQYF
many	TRBV29-1	TRBJ2-3	NA	TGCAGCGGTACAGGGATGGATACGCAGTATTTT	CSGTGMDTQYF
NA	TRBV28	TRBJ1-2	NA	TGTGCCAGCCGGGCAGGGAGTCTCGTCTATGGCTACACCTTC	CASRAGSLVYGYTF